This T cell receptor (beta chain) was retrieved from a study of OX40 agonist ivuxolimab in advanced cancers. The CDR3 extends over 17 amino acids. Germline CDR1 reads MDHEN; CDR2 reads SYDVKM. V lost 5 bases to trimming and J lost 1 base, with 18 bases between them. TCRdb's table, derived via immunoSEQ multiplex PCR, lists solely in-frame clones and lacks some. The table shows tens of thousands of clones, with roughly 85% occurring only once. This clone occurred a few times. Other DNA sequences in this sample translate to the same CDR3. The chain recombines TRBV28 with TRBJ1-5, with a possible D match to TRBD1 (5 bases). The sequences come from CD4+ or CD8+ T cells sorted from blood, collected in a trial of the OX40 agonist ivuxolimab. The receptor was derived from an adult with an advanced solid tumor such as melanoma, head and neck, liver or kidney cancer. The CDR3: CASSPPPRVRSNQPQHF. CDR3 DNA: TGTGCCAGCAGTCCGCCTCCCAGGGTGAGGAGCAATCAGCCCCAGCATTTT.